Each of the 28 T cell receptor beta chains below was sequenced from the same sample in a study of blood T cell repertoires in COVID-19. The assay was immunoSEQ multiplex PCR, and TCRdb's table has in-frame clones only and misses some. The sample contains about 180,000 clones, about 88% of which appear only once. Sequencing was carried out using peripheral blood. These receptors all come from a woman in her thirties with active or convalescent COVID-19.

The sample holds one count of this clone. The V call is TRBV7-2, the J call TRBJ2-1, with TRBD2 identical over 10 bases. The V segment lost 4 bases and the J segment 1 base; nucleotides outside the gene matches: 4. Germline V gene lookup returns CDR1 SGHTA and CDR2 FQGNSA. There are 16 residues in the CDR3. CDR3 in DNA: TGTGCCAGCAGCTCCCGAGCGGGAGGGTCCTACAATGAGCAGTTCTTC. It encodes CASSSRAGGSYNEQFF.

This chain's CDR3 is CASSHLAGTGITFF. For the CDR3, the DNA is TGTGCCAGCAGCCACCTCGCCGGGACAGGGATAACTTTCTTT. The chain recombines TRBV7-9 with TRBJ1-1, with TRBD1 matching 9 bases. Looked up from germline, CDR1 is SEHNR and CDR2 is FQNEAQ (reference sequence). This CDR3 spans 14 amino acids. Unmatched junction bases numbered 13, after V lost 5 bases and J lost 12 bases.

The genes are TRBV10-3 and TRBJ2-2, with a possible D match to TRBD2 (6 bases). The CDR3 loop spans 13 amino acids. Germline CDR1 ENHRY, CDR2 SYGVKD. Between the trimmed V and J ends, which lost 10 bases and 4 bases, there was a span of 13 bases. CDR3 sequence reads: CANMEGTTGELFF. The CDR3 nucleotides are TGTGCCAATATGGAGGGTACCACCGGGGAGCTGTTTTTT.

This rearrangement joins TRBV6-5 to TRBJ1-2; no firm D call. V was trimmed by 5 bases and J by 8 bases, leaving 6 bases between them. The CDR3 loop spans 10 amino acids. Per the germline V gene, CDR1 is MNHEY and CDR2 is SVGAGI. The CDR3 here is CASSPGGYTF. The CDR3 DNA is TGTGCCAGCAGTCCCGGGGGCTACACCTTC.

The table lists this clone with a few counts. The gene calls are TRBV6-5 and TRBJ1-1; 7 positions agree with TRBD1. CDR1 and CDR2 (germline): MNHEY, SVGAGI. The CDR3 is 15 amino acids. Trimming took 2 bases from V and 1 from J; bases not matched to a gene: 4. The CDR3 DNA reads TGTGCCAGCAGTTACGGGGACAGAGAGAACACTGAAGCTTTCTTT. Protein: CASSYGDRENTEAFF.

This chain joins TRBV7-8 and TRBJ1-2; no definite D call. Trimming took off 2 bases at V and 4 bases at J, with 14 bases between the two ends. The CDR3 extends over 15 amino acids. Germline V lookup: CDR1 SGHVS, CDR2 FQNEAQ. The CDR3 coding sequence is TGTGCCAGCAGCTTACAGGCGGAGGCAGTCTATGGCTACACCTTC. It codes for CASSLQAEAVYGYTF.

The chain recombines TRBV14 with TRBJ2-1; 7 nucleotides align to TRBD1. The CDR3 consists of 16 residues. The V and J ends lost 0 bases and 3 bases, in that order; junction bases with no gene match: 5. Germline V CDR1 and CDR2: SGHDN, FVKESK. CDR3 coding DNA: TGTGCCAGCAGCCAAGAGACGGGACAGCACTACAATGAGCAGTTCTTC. It specifies CASSQETGQHYNEQFF.

This chain connects TRBV5-4 to TRBJ1-2; D might be TRBD1 (6 bases). The CDR3 consists of 13 residues. Trimming left V 2 bases short and J 6 bases short, with 11 bases between. In germline, CDR1 is SGHNT, CDR2 YYREEE (reference sequence). The CDR3 loop is CASSFRGANGYTF. The DNA for the CDR3 is TGTGCCAGCAGCTTTCGGGGGGCGAATGGCTACACCTTC. The full variable domain, with the rest looked up from reference TRBV5-4 and TRBJ1-2, is ETGVTQSPTHLIKTRGQQVTLRCSSQSGHNTVSWYQQALGQGPQFIFQYYREEENGRGNFPPRFSGLQFPNYSSELNVNALELDDSALYLCASSFRGANGYTFGSGTRLTVV.

The chain joins TRBV19 to TRBJ2-3, with TRBD2 matching over 12 bases. The J segment lost 0 bases and the V segment lost 5 bases, leaving 0 bases of the junction unmatched. The germline V gene encodes CDR1 LNHDA and CDR2 SQIVND (reference sequence). This CDR3 region has 15 residues. CDR3 protein: CASSLAGGSTDTQYF. In DNA, the CDR3 is TGTGCCAGTAGTCTAGCGGGGGGGAGCACAGATACGCAGTATTTT. The variable domain in full, completed from reference TRBV19 and TRBJ2-3, reads DGGITQSPKYLFRKEGQNVTLSCEQNLNHDAMYWYRQDPGQGLRLIYYSQIVNDFQKGDIAEGYSVSREKKESFPLTVTSAQKNPTAFYLCASSLAGGSTDTQYFGPGTRLTVL.

The chain employs TRBV30 and TRBJ2-1; 12 bases line up with TRBD1. CDR3 length: 14 residues. CDR1 and CDR2 (germline): GTSNPN, SVGIG (reference sequence). Trimming cost V 1 base and J 13 bases; bases outside gene matches: 8. CDR3 coding DNA: TGTGCCTGGAGTGCCGGGACAGGGGGCCCATCCCAGTTCTTC. Translated: CAWSAGTGGPSQFF.

The chain couples TRBV9 to TRBJ1-2; 9 nucleotides match TRBD1. The germline V gene encodes CDR1 SGDLS and CDR2 YYNGEE. The CDR3 runs 14 residues. J was trimmed by 5 bases and V by 3 bases; bases with no gene match: 5. Written as DNA, the CDR3 is TGTGCCAGCAGCGGGGGACAGGGATCATATGGCTACACCTTC. It yields the protein CASSGGQGSYGYTF.

The V gene is TRBV27, the J gene TRBJ1-2; D may be TRBD1 (6 bases). Trimming removed 7 bases at V and 1 base at J, with 13 bases between. This CDR3 is 14 amino acids long. CDR1 MNHEY and CDR2 SMNVEV come from the germline V gene (reference sequence). Here the CDR3 reads CASTSWTVNYGYTF. Here the CDR3 DNA reads TGTGCCAGCACCTCATGGACAGTTAACTATGGCTACACCTTC.

V gene TRBV14 combines with J gene TRBJ1-2; 7 positions agree with TRBD1. Trimming removed 8 bases from V and 0 bases from J; junction bases left unmatched: 6. Per germline, CDR1 SGHDN and CDR2 FVKESK. There are 14 residues in the CDR3. The CDR3 is CASGNRGSNYGYTF. In nucleotides, the CDR3 is TGTGCCAGCGGAAACAGGGGCTCTAACTATGGCTACACCTTC.

J is TRBJ1-3 and V is TRBV3-1 (or the pseudogene TRBV3-2); maybe TRBD1 (5 bases). Per the germline V gene, CDR1 is LGHDT and CDR2 is YNNKEL (reference sequence). V lost 2 bases, J lost 4 bases, and 15 bases lay in between. CDR3 length equals 16 residues. CDR3 region: CASSQLRGSLGNTIYF. The CDR3 region has the DNA TGTGCCAGCAGCCAATTGCGGGGGTCGTTAGGAAACACCATATATTTT.

This clone was recorded only once. Different DNA sequences within this sample yield the same CDR3. The chain has TRBV6-5 and TRBJ1-1, with 10 bases fitting TRBD1. This CDR3 is 15 amino acids long. CDR1 is MNHEY, CDR2 SVGAGI, per germline. J gave up 0 bases and V 5 bases, and 3 bases lay outside the gene matches. The CDR3, as DNA: TGTGCCAGCAGTCGCGACAGGGGGCTGAACACTGAAGCTTTCTTT. Translating gives CASSRDRGLNTEAFF.

The CDR3 is CASSLGGYQETQYF. CDR3 in DNA: TGTGCCAGCAGCTTAGGGGGCTATCAAGAGACCCAGTACTTC. The V call is TRBV7-6, the J call TRBJ2-5; D is perhaps TRBD1 (5 bases). Germline CDR1 is SGHVS and CDR2 is FNYEAQ. The CDR3 spans 14 residues. Trimming shortened V by 1 base and J by 2 bases, and 8 bases separated the two germline ends.

The V call is TRBV24-1, the J call TRBJ1-4; no definite D call. Between the trimmed V and J ends, which lost 7 bases and 0 bases, there was a span of 5 bases. CDR1 and CDR2 (germline): KGHDR, SFDVKD. The CDR3 contains 13 residues. The CDR3, as DNA: TGTGCCACCAGATCTGCAACTAATGAAAAACTGTTTTTT. It is translated as CATRSATNEKLFF.

V is TRBV28 and J is TRBJ2-4; a possible D gene is TRBD2 (7 bases). The V end lost 5 bases, the J end lost 2 bases, and 10 bases lay between the germline ends. Germline loops: CDR1 MDHEN, CDR2 SYDVKM. This CDR3 contains 14 residues. CDR3 bases: TGTGCCAGCAGTGAGGGGGGGCCCAAAAACATTCAGTACTTC. This translates into CASSEGGPKNIQYF.

The count of this clone is one. The chain combines TRBV27 with TRBJ1-1, with 9 bases fitting TRBD1. CDR3 length: 14 residues. Germline values: CDR1 MNHEY, CDR2 SMNVEV (reference sequence). V gave up 5 bases and J gave up 4 bases; unmatched junction bases: 5. The CDR3 DNA is TGTGCCAGCAGTACCGGGACAGGGTTCACTGAAGCTTTCTTT. It yields the protein CASSTGTGFTEAFF.

The genes are TRBV9 and TRBJ2-5, with TRBD1 matching 8 bases. V lost 1 base, J lost 5 bases, and 4 bases stayed unmatched. CDR3 size: 14 residues. Germline CDR1 and CDR2: SGDLS and YYNGEE. CDR3 DNA sequence: TGTGCCAGCAGCGTACAGGGGGCCGAGGAGACCCAGTACTTC. Its translation is CASSVQGAEETQYF.

The rearrangement joins TRBV2 to TRBJ2-7; maybe TRBD1 (6 bases). The CDR3 has 14 amino acids. Trimming removed 4 bases from V and 3 bases from J, with 13 bases in between. Per the germline V gene, CDR1 is SNHLY and CDR2 is FYNNEI. In DNA form, the CDR3 reads TGTGCCAGCAGTGGACACAGGGAAGGCTACGAGCAGTACTTC. Translating it yields CASSGHREGYEQYF.

For this clone: This same CDR3 is encoded by further DNA sequences in the sample. CDR3 amino acids: CASSPTGPYEQYF. The CDR3 DNA follows: TGTGCCAGCTCACCGACAGGACCGTACGAGCAGTACTTC. The chain recombines TRBV18 with TRBJ2-7; D is possibly TRBD1 (6 bases). Germline V gives CDR1 KGHSH, CDR2 LQKENI. Trimming cost V 3 bases and J 4 bases, with 10 bases left between them. The CDR3 covers 13 residues.

V and J are TRBV5-1 and TRBJ1-1, with 8 bases fitting TRBD1. This CDR3 contains 16 residues. Germline CDR1 SGHRS, CDR2 YFSETQ. V was pared by 1 base and J by 6 bases, with 11 bases of the junction left unmatched. The CDR3 DNA is TGCGCCAGCAGCTTGTTGGATCCCGACAGGGGTGCTGAAGCTTTCTTT. This encodes CASSLLDPDRGAEAFF.

The chain has TRBV15 and TRBJ1-1, with D tentatively TRBD1 (6 bases). Germline CDR1 reads LNHNV; CDR2 reads YYDKDF (reference sequence). The CDR3 sequence is 17 residues long. The V gene lost 5 bases and the J gene lost 0 bases, with 19 bases spanning the gap. The CDR3, as DNA: TGTGCCACCAGCTCCCCCCCCGGATGGACAGTGAACACTGAAGCTTTCTTT. Amino acid sequence: CATSSPPGWTVNTEAFF.

This chain connects TRBV5-8 to TRBJ2-1, with 7 bases lining up with TRBD2. CDR1 and CDR2 (germline): SGHTS, YDEGEE. J gave up 3 bases and V 1 base, and 4 bases lay outside the gene matches. This CDR3 is built from 15 residues. In nucleotides, the CDR3 is TGTGCCAGCAGCTTGAATCCTAGCGGCTACAATGAGCAGTTCTTC. Translation gives CASSLNPSGYNEQFF.

The gene calls are TRBV4-1 and TRBJ2-7, with D possibly matching TRBD2 (5 bases). This CDR3 has 15 residues. V lost 0 bases and J lost 1, with 10 bases in between. CDR1 is MGHRA, CDR2 YSYEKL, per germline. The CDR3, as DNA: TGCGCCAGCAGCCAAGAGTTGACTAAATCCTACGAGCAGTACTTC. Translating gives CASSQELTKSYEQYF.

This chain connects TRBV4-1 to TRBJ2-7, with D possibly matching TRBD2 (5 bases). This CDR3 has 14 amino acids. Germline-derived CDR1 and CDR2 are MGHRA and YSYEKL. Trimming stripped 3 bases from V and 3 bases from J, with 12 bases between. CDR3 coding DNA: TGCGCCAGCAGCCAGGGGAGTCTCCTCTACGAGCAGTACTTC. Protein product: CASSQGSLLYEQYF.

Turning to this clone: Relative to the germline gene, one junction end is altered; a read error may explain this. The J gene is TRBJ1-4, the V gene TRBV27; no firm D call. The CDR3 runs 15 residues. From germline, CDR1 is MNHEY and CDR2 SMNVEV (reference sequence). The CDR3 region is CASSLSGATNEKLFF. The CDR3 nucleotides read TGTGCCAGCAGTCTATCAGGAGCAACTAATGAAAAACTGTTTTTT.